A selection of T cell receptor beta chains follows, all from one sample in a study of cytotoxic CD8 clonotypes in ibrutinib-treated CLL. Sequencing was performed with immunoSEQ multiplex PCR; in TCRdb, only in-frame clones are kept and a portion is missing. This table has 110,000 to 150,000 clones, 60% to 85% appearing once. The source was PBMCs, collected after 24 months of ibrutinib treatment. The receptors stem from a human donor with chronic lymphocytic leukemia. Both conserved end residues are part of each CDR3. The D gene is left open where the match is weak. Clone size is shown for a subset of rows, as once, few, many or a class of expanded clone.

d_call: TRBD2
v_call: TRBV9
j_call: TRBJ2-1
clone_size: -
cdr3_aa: CASSRMGLAPYEQFF
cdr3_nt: TGTGCCAGCAGCCGGATGGGACTAGCTCCGTATGAGCAGTTCTTC

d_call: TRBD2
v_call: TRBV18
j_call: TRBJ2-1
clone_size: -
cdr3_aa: CASSRLAGGPHNEQFF
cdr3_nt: TGTGCCAGCTCACGACTAGCGGGGGGGCCCCACAATGAGCAGTTCTTC

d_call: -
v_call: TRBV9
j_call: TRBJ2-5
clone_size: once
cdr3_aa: CASSVGALAGETQYF
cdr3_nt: TGTGCCAGCAGCGTGGGGGCACTGGCTGGGGAGACCCAGTACTTC

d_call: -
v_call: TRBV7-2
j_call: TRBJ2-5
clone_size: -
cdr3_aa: CASSNIQGQETQYF
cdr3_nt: TGTGCCAGCAGCAACATACAGGGCCAAGAGACCCAGTACTTC

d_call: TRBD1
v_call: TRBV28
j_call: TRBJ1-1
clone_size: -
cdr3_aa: CASSLGWTGGTSPPTEAFF
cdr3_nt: TGTGCCAGCAGTTTGGGGTGGACAGGGGGGACCTCCCCTCCCACTGAAGCTTTCTTT

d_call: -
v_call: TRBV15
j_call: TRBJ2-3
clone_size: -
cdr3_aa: CATSRDTNTQYF
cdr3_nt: TGTGCCACCAGCAGAGATACAAATACGCAGTATTTT

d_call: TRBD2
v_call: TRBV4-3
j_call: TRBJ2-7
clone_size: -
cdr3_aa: CASSEAGSASYEQYF
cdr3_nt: TGCGCCAGCAGCGAAGCGGGGTCGGCCAGCTACGAGCAGTACTTC

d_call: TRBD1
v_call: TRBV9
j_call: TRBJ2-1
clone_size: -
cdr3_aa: CASSTQPGTDNNEQFF
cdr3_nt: TGTGCCAGCAGCACACAACCCGGGACAGACAACAATGAGCAGTTCTTC

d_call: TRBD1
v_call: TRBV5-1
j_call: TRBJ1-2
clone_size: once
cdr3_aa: CASSPGTGVDYGYTF
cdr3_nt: TGCGCCAGCAGTCCGGGGACAGGGGTAGACTATGGCTACACCTTC

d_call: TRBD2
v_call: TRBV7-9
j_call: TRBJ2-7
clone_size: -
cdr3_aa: CASSLAGDYPHEQYF
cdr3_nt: TGTGCCAGCAGCTTAGCGGGGGACTACCCCCACGAGCAGTACTTC